Below, 31 T cell receptor beta chains from the same sample are listed, as sequenced in a study of T cells in women clearing cervical HPV infection. TCRdb's table, derived via immunoSEQ multiplex PCR, lists solely in-frame clones and lacks some. There are 34,000 or so clones in the sample, with more than 3.5% held by the top ten. Material: blood buffy coat. These receptors were taken from a woman between 18 and 70 years old with a cervical HPV16 infection that either progressed to CIN3+ or cleared (not recorded which).

The CDR3 loop reads CASSYGGLKGYTF. The CDR3 DNA, read in part, is TGTGCCAGCAGTTACGGGGGACTTAAAGGC. The chain is built from TRBV6-2 or TRBV6-3 and TRBJ1-2; a weak D match, TRBD1 (5 bases). The read terminates 3 residues ahead of where the CDR3 ends, so the germline J gene completes it. The CDR3 loop spans 13 amino acids. The germline CDR1 and CDR2 sequences are MNHEY and SVGEGT.

Concerning this clone itself: Read sequence stops 3 residues before the CDR3 end, and the germline J gene provides the missing end. The chain has TRBV14 and TRBJ1-2, with D perhaps TRBD1 (5 bases). CDR3 length: 14 residues. V was shortened by 2 bases and J by 7 bases, with 14 bases between the two germline ends. Germline CDR1 reads SGHDN; CDR2 reads FVKESK. The CDR3 protein is CASSQHEGRFGYTF. CDR3 DNA (partial): TGTGCCAGCAGCCAACATGAGGGGCGCTTTGGC.

Of note for this clone: The read halts 3 residues ahead of the CDR3 end, with the missing end drawn from the germline J gene. The chain employs TRBV19 and TRBJ2-3, with D possibly being TRBD2 (6 bases). The CDR3 is 14 amino acids. Germline assignment: CDR1 LNHDA and CDR2 SQIVND (reference sequence). The covered CDR3 bases are TGTGCCAGTAGTCCCAACCCTCCGGGGGAGACG. This encodes CASSPNPPGET. The whole CDR3 protein reads CASSPNPPGETQYF.

Turning to this clone: The read falls 3 residues short of the CDR3 end, and the missing part is taken from the germline J gene. The J gene is TRBJ2-2, the V gene TRBV19, with a weak D call TRBD2 (5 bases). From germline, CDR1 is LNHDA and CDR2 SQIVND (reference sequence). The CDR3 contains 15 residues. The CDR3 sequence is CASKASGNTNEKLFF. Partial CDR3 DNA: TGTGCCAGTAAAGCCTCGGGGAATACTAATGAAAAG.

Comment on this clone: Sequencing ends 3 residues short of the CDR3 end; the germline J gene provides the rest. V gene TRBV11-2 combines with J gene TRBJ1-2; tentative D call: TRBD1 (5 bases). The germline V gene has CDR1 SGHAT and CDR2 FQNNGV. The CDR3 extends over 14 amino acids. V shed 1 base and J shed 4 bases, with 10 bases lying between them. The sequenced part of the CDR3 DNA is TGTGCCAGCAGCTTAGCCTCGGGGGTCTATGGC. Protein sequence: CASSLASGVYG. The CDR3 reads in full as CASSLASGVYGYTF.

CDR3 DNA (partial): TGTGCCAGCAGCCAGTTGGCCCTCCAGGGGAGAGATACG. This sequence encodes CASSQLALQGRDT. The CDR3, in full, reads CASSQLALQGRDTQYF. V is TRBV6-2 or TRBV6-3 and J is TRBJ2-3, with D perhaps TRBD1 (6 bases). The CDR3 goes on 3 residues after the read ends, and that part is filled in from the germline J gene. This CDR3 has 16 residues. V lost 6 bases and J lost 5, with 21 bases in between. Per the germline V gene, CDR1 is MNHEY and CDR2 is SVGEGT.

Notes on this clone: The sequence runs out 3 residues before the end of the CDR3; the remainder is reconstructed from the germline J gene. The identical CDR3 is also encoded by other nucleotide sequences in the sample. The chain combines TRBV18 with TRBJ2-5; 7 positions match TRBD2. The CDR3 totals 15 residues. In germline, CDR1 is KGHSH, CDR2 LQKENI. V lost 6 bases and J lost 5; bases outside the gene matches: 12. The sequenced part of the CDR3 DNA is TGTGCCAGCTCCCCCGTGCCCGGAGCGGGGGAGACC. Translation gives CASSPVPGAGET. The whole CDR3 protein is CASSPVPGAGETQYF.

Notes on this clone: A read error may account for a junction end that differs from germline. The CDR3 is cut off 3 residues early in the read; its end comes from the germline J gene. Within the sample, other DNA sequences also encode this same CDR3. This sequence joins TRBV15 and TRBJ2-3, with TRBD2 matching over 10 bases. Germline CDR1 and CDR2: LNHNV and YYDKDF (reference sequence). The CDR3 has 16 residues. CDR3 bases read: TGTGCTACCAGCGGCCGGACTAGCGGACTCACAGATACG. The encoded protein is CATSGRTSGLTDT. The full CDR3 is CATSGRTSGLTDTQYF.

About this clone: The sequence runs out 3 residues before the end of the CDR3; the remainder is reconstructed from the germline J gene. The V call is TRBV6-1, the J call TRBJ1-2, with D uncertain. CDR1 MNHNS and CDR2 SASEGT come from the germline V gene. The length of the CDR3 is 16 residues. CDR3 in amino acids: CASSEAWGSGTYDYTF. The covered CDR3 bases are TGTGCCAGCAGTGAAGCGTGGGGTAGCGGAACCTACGAC.

To note about this clone: The missing CDR3 end, 3 residues past where the read stops, is filled in from the germline J gene. The chain combines TRBV20-1 with TRBJ1-2, with D maybe TRBD1 (5 bases). Germline assignment: CDR1 DFQATT and CDR2 SNEGSKA (reference sequence). There are 14 residues in the CDR3. V lost 5 bases, J lost 6 bases, and 19 bases lay in between. This chain's CDR3 is CSAGWGVDRDGYTF. CDR3 bases read: TGCAGTGCTGGGTGGGGGGTCGACCGAGATGGC.

On this clone itself: The missing CDR3 end, 3 residues past where the read stops, is filled in from the germline J gene. This sequence joins TRBV30 and TRBJ2-3; D might be TRBD2 (6 bases). Germline V lookup: CDR1 GTSNPN, CDR2 SVGIG (reference sequence). This CDR3 has 11 amino acids. The DNA read from the CDR3 is TGTGCCTGGAGTGTACGGGGGACG. As protein: CAWSVRGT. The CDR3 in full is CAWSVRGTQYF.

About this clone itself: With the read ending 3 residues before the CDR3 end, the germline J gene is used to fill in that end. The V call is TRBV6-4, the J call TRBJ2-5; 15 bases align to TRBD2. Trimming took 2 bases from V and 5 from J; bases not matched to a gene: 12. Germline lookup yields CDR1 MRHNA and CDR2 SNTAGT. This CDR3 contains 19 residues. This CDR3 is CASSDPGLAGGFLRETQYF. CDR3 bases read: TGTGCCAGCAGTGACCCGGGACTAGCGGGAGGTTTTCTCCGGGAGACC.

To note about this clone: The read terminates 3 residues before the CDR3 end, so the remaining end is supplied by the germline J gene. The V call is TRBV20-1, the J call TRBJ2-1; 8 bases match TRBD2. This CDR3 contains 17 residues. Trimming at V came to 1 base and at J to 5 bases, leaving 13 bases not matched to a gene. Germline lookup yields CDR1 DFQATT and CDR2 SNEGSKA (reference sequence). CDR3 amino acids: CSARGVAGTLWDNEQFF. CDR3 DNA (partial): TGCAGTGCTAGAGGGGTAGCGGGGACTCTTTGGGACAATGAG.

Worth noting for this clone: The read terminates 3 residues before the CDR3 end, so the remaining end is supplied by the germline J gene. V is TRBV7-2 and J is TRBJ2-2; D is undetermined. Trimming shortened V by 5 bases and J by 6 bases, and 10 bases separated the two germline ends. This CDR3 region has 13 residues. Germline V gene sequence: CDR1 SGHTA, CDR2 FQGNSA. The CDR3 here is CASSPLFAGELFF. The part of the CDR3 DNA that was read is TGTGCCAGCAGCCCACTTTTCGCCGGGGAG. Supplemented by reference TRBV7-2 and TRBJ2-2, the full variable domain reads GAGVSQSPSNKVTEKGKDVELRCDPISGHTALYWYRQSLGQGLEFLIYFQGNSAPDKSGLPSDRFSAERTGGSVSTLTIQRTQQEDSAVYLCASSPLFAGELFFGEGSRLTVL.

A note on this clone: Read data end 3 residues before the CDR3 end; the end is taken from the germline J gene. The chain uses TRBV19 and TRBJ1-5; 8 bases line up with TRBD1. Per germline, CDR1 LNHDA and CDR2 SQIVND (reference sequence). V shed 8 bases and J 2 bases; nucleotides not matched to a gene: 5. The CDR3 is made up of 14 amino acids. CDR3 loop: CASRTGFGNQPQHF. The DNA read from the CDR3 is TGTGCCAGTCGGACAGGGTTTGGCAATCAGCCC.

About this clone: The CDR3 end falls 3 residues outside the read, so it is completed with the germline J gene. The V call is TRBV11-3, the J call TRBJ1-1; D might be TRBD1 (6 bases). This CDR3 comprises 15 residues. The V end lost 6 bases, the J end lost 2 bases, and 16 bases lay between the germline ends. Looked up from germline, CDR1 is SGHNT and CDR2 is YENEEA. The DNA read from the CDR3 is TGTGCCAGCAGGCCAACAAACAGGGAAAACACTGAA. Amino acid sequence: CASRPTNRENTE. In full, the CDR3 is CASRPTNRENTEAFF.

CDR3 DNA, as far as it was read: TGTGCCAGCAGCTCCACCGTAATAGCGGGGAATGAG. Translated: CASSSTVIAGNE. In full, the CDR3 reads CASSSTVIAGNEQFF. The V call is TRBV11-2, the J call TRBJ2-1; 8 nucleotides align to TRBD2. The read ends 3 residues shy of where the CDR3 ends; the end is completed using the germline J gene. In germline, CDR1 is SGHAT, CDR2 FQNNGV. The CDR3 loop spans 15 amino acids. The V and J ends lost 4 bases and 7 bases, in that order; junction bases with no gene match: 9.

A note on this clone: The read terminates 3 residues before the CDR3 end, so the remaining end is supplied by the germline J gene. The rearrangement joins TRBV6-2 or TRBV6-3 to TRBJ2-7; 12 positions match TRBD1. Trimming at V came to 6 bases and at J to 6 bases, leaving 9 bases not matched to a gene. The CDR3 is 15 amino acids. Germline values: CDR1 MNHEY, CDR2 SVGEGT. The CDR3 here is CASRETGQGAGEQYF. CDR3 bases read: TGTGCCAGCAGGGAAACGGGACAGGGGGCTGGCGAG.

Note on this clone: The read ends 3 residues shy of where the CDR3 ends; the end is completed using the germline J gene. The chain joins TRBV5-6 to TRBJ2-1; D gene unclear. The length of the CDR3 is 13 residues. CDR1 and CDR2 from the germline V gene are SGHDT and YYEEEE. V lost 0 bases and J 6 bases, leaving 7 bases between the germline ends. CDR3 DNA (partial): TGTGCCAGCAGCTTGGGCCGCGTCAATGAG. Translated: CASSLGRVNE. The complete CDR3 protein is CASSLGRVNEQFF.

The chain's CDR3 is CASRRGTSGGLGDTYTF. The covered CDR3 bases are TGTGCCAGCCGCCGAGGGACTAGCGGGGGTCTAGGAGATACC. This chain uses TRBV4-2 with TRBJ1-2, with D maybe TRBD1 (5 bases). Read sequence stops 3 residues before the CDR3 end, and the germline J gene provides the missing end. CDR3 length: 17 amino acids. Germline V gives CDR1 LGHNA, CDR2 YNFKEQ.

To note about this clone: The sequenced fragment ends 3 residues before the CDR3 boundary, so the rest is inferred from the germline J gene. This chain joins TRBV5-1 and TRBJ2-5; maybe TRBD1 (6 bases). Trimming took 4 bases from V and 5 from J, leaving 18 bases between them. Germline assignment: CDR1 SGHRS and CDR2 YFSETQ. CDR3 length: 15 amino acids. Here the CDR3 reads CASSLGTRVGETQYF. The covered CDR3 bases are TGCGCCAGCAGCCTCGGGACACGTGTTGGGGAGACC.

Worth noting for this clone: The sequence runs out 3 residues before the end of the CDR3; the remainder is reconstructed from the germline J gene. The chain employs TRBV30 and TRBJ1-6; D not resolved. Germline V gene lookup returns CDR1 GTSNPN and CDR2 SVGIG (reference sequence). The CDR3 has 15 residues. V was clipped by 0 bases and J by 1 base, with 7 bases between them. CDR3 amino acids: CAWSVGRSYNSPLHF. The part of the CDR3 DNA that was read is TGTGCCTGGAGTGTAGGCAGGTCCTATAATTCACCC.

CDR3 sequence: CASSQSPLENIQYF. Incomplete CDR3 DNA: TGTGCCAGCAGCCAGAGTCCTCTAGAAAACATT. The gene calls are TRBV3-1 (or the pseudogene TRBV3-2) and TRBJ2-4; D uncertain. Sequencing ends 3 residues short of the CDR3 end; the germline J gene provides the rest. The V end was cut by 3 bases, the J end by 5 bases, with 11 bases between. This CDR3 region has 14 residues. Germline lookup yields CDR1 LGHDT and CDR2 YNNKEL (reference sequence).

Turning to this clone: The read finishes 3 residues shy of the CDR3 end, and the germline J gene is used to complete it. The chain combines TRBV20-1 with TRBJ2-4; D is possibly TRBD2 (6 bases). CDR1 is DFQATT and CDR2 is SNEGSKA in the germline V gene (reference sequence). The CDR3 contains 11 residues. CDR3 protein: CSAKDGGYQYF. Incomplete CDR3 DNA: TGCAGTGCTAAGGACGGGGGTTAT.

About this clone itself: The read ends 3 residues shy of where the CDR3 ends; the end is completed using the germline J gene. This chain links TRBV30 with TRBJ2-7; 9 positions agree with TRBD1. Trimming at V came to 1 base and at J to 2 bases, leaving 9 bases not matched to a gene. The CDR3 runs 16 residues. Germline CDR1 is GTSNPN and CDR2 is SVGIG (reference sequence). CDR3 loop: CAWSAPGQGRAYEQYF. The sequenced CDR3 bases are TGTGCCTGGAGTGCACCGGGACAGGGACGAGCCTACGAG.

With regard to this clone: The read is 3 residues too short to cover the CDR3 end, so that end is filled in from the germline J gene. The chain combines TRBV6-2 or TRBV6-3 with TRBJ2-3; 7 bases match TRBD1. Trimming at V came to 5 bases and at J to 4 bases, leaving 6 bases not matched to a gene. The CDR3 covers 14 residues. The germline gives CDR1 MNHEY, CDR2 SVGEGT. CDR3 bases read: TGTGCCAGCAGTAGGGGGCATCCGGCAGATACG. This translates into CASSRGHPADT. The entire CDR3 reads CASSRGHPADTQYF.

Details on this clone: Read sequence stops 3 residues before the CDR3 end, and the germline J gene provides the missing end. The chain uses TRBV30 and TRBJ1-2; 11 bases map to TRBD1. This CDR3 is built from 15 residues. Germline CDR1 and CDR2: GTSNPN and SVGIG (reference sequence). J lost 4 bases, V lost 1 base, and 5 bases had no gene match. CDR3 DNA (partial): TGTGCCTGGAGTGACGGGACAGGGGGGATCTATGGC. Translated, it gives CAWSDGTGGIYG. From start to end, the CDR3 is CAWSDGTGGIYGYTF.

About this clone itself: The read is 3 residues too short to cover the CDR3 end, so that end is filled in from the germline J gene. The chain is built from TRBV7-6 and TRBJ2-3; weak D call: TRBD1 (6 bases). CDR3 length equals 16 residues. CDR1 is SGHVS and CDR2 is FNYEAQ in the germline V gene. The CDR3 reads CASSLEVGQPNQPQYF. The sequenced CDR3 bases are TGTGCCAGCAGCTTAGAGGTTGGACAGCCTAATCAGCCG.

Turning to this clone: Its ends do not fully match the called genes, so a read error is possible. The read terminates 3 residues ahead of where the CDR3 ends, so the germline J gene completes it. The chain recombines TRBV3-1 (or the pseudogene TRBV3-2) with TRBJ2-3; 9 bases fit TRBD2. The CDR3 sequence is 16 residues long. Germline assignment: CDR1 LGHDT and CDR2 YNNKEL (reference sequence). CDR3 amino acids: CASNQGRAGGVDTQYF. CDR3 DNA (partial): TGTGCCAGCAACCAAGGTAGAGCGGGAGGTGTAGATACG.

Concerning this clone itself: The read terminates 3 residues before the CDR3 end, so the remaining end is supplied by the germline J gene. The V and J genes are TRBV7-2 and TRBJ2-2, with TRBD1 matching 8 bases. The CDR3 has 14 amino acids. Germline values: CDR1 SGHTA, CDR2 FQGNSA. With 7 bases clipped from V and 4 bases from J, the junction kept 5 bases outside the gene matches. The CDR3 bases that were read are TGTGCCAGCACGTACAGGGGGTTCACCGGGGAG. Translation gives CASTYRGFTGE. The whole CDR3 is CASTYRGFTGELFF.

On this clone itself: Read data end 3 residues before the CDR3 end; the end is taken from the germline J gene. This chain links TRBV20-1 with TRBJ1-3; D uncertain. The CDR3 totals 12 residues. Germline V gene lookup returns CDR1 DFQATT and CDR2 SNEGSKA (reference sequence). Here the CDR3 reads CSAREGTRVIYF. CDR3 DNA, as far as it was read: TGCAGTGCTAGGGAGGGAACTAGGGTT.